The sequence of this TCR beta chain was determined in a study of T cells in Graves' hyperthyroidism and ophthalmopathy. TCR beta CDR3 region amplification was performed from RNA transcripts. The TCR CDR3 was amplified in a first-round RT-PCR using the HTBI primer set. Each CDR3 protein gets one entry after TCRdb re-called the multiplex PCR reads with MiXCR. The table shows fewer than 600,000 distinct CDR3 sequences, with less than 15% occurring only once. This clonotype was seen ten or more times. The V gene lost 5 bases and the J gene lost 3 bases, with 11 bases spanning the gap. The CDR3 is 14 amino acids. CDR1 is MDHEN, CDR2 SYDVKM, per germline.

The V and J genes are TRBV28 and TRBJ1-5; D is unresolved. The sequenced sample consisted of blood. The TCR originated in a middle-aged woman with Graves' hyperthyroidism. The CDR3 DNA sequence: TGTGCCAGCAGTGCCCCCGTGTTCAATCAGCCCCAGCATTTT. It translates to CASSAPVFNQPQHF.